This T cell receptor beta chain appears in the sequencing data of a study of siplizumab effects on memory and regulatory T cells. For this clone: Its antigen is undetermined.

Sequencing of each sample assayed 95,000 to 100,000 TCR templates. Only in-frame clones appear in the TCRdb table, and some are missing; sequencing was by immunoSEQ multiplex PCR. Of roughly 120,000 clones in the sample, about 94% were seen once. V was cut by 5 bases and J by 9 bases, with 23 bases left in between. Germline values: CDR1 SEHNR, CDR2 FQNEAQ (reference sequence). The CDR3 runs to 16 residues. The study, taken as a whole, reports: A major contribution to the alloresponse seemed to be made by naive T cells, which seemed more diverse than memory cells. Most proliferating CD4+ or CD8+ clones, roughly 80-95%, had no naive or memory assignment.

This receptor was identified in a human donor in good health. V usage is TRBV7-9 and J usage is TRBJ2-1; TRBD1 or TRBD2 may be the D gene (5 bases each). The specimen sequenced was non-Treg CD4+ T cells sorted from blood. The CDR3 nucleotides are TGTGCCAGCAGCCCCCCCGGGGCCACCCGGCCCACTGAGCAGTTCTTC. Protein product: CASSPPGATRPTEQFF.